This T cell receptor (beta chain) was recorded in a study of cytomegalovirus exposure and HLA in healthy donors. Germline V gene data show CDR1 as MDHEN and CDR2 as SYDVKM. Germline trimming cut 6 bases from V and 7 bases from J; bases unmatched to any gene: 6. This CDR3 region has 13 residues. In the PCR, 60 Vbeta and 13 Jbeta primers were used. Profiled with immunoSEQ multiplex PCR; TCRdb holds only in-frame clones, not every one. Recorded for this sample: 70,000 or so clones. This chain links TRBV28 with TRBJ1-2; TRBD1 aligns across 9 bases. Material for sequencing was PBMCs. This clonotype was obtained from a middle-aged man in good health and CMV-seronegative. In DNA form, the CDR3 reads TGTGCCAGCAGGACCACAGGGGGCCCTGGCTACACCTTC. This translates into CASRTTGGPGYTF.